This TCR beta chain appears in the sequencing data of a study of sequential checkpoint blockade in melanoma. The CDR3 runs 15 residues. The ends lost 5 bases at V and 4 bases at J; junction bases unmatched: 10. Germline-derived CDR1 and CDR2 are KGHSH and LQKENI. Regarding treatment: randomized to nivolumab then ipilimumab (arm A) or the reverse (arm B). DNA-damaging chemotherapy had not been given to any patient beforehand. Profiling relied on immunoSEQ multiplex PCR, and the TCRdb table lists in-frame clones only, not all of them. The profile shows about 25,000 clones, roughly four fifths of them singletons.

The chain carries TRBV18 and TRBJ1-1; 7 nucleotides agree with TRBD1. The sequence came from a human donor with melanoma. The source material was CD8+ T cells sorted from blood (inferred from file names), sampled from a patient given nivolumab and ipilimumab in sequence. Here the CDR3 reads CASSNKTGEVTEAFF. The CDR3 DNA reads as TGTGCCAGCTCAAACAAAACAGGGGAAGTCACTGAAGCTTTCTTT.